The present TCR beta chain was sequenced within a study of blood T cell repertoires in COVID-19. Original data processing: Counts of nucleated cells, estimated from reference gene primer amplification, were obtained. Data came from immunoSEQ multiplex PCR; TCRdb stores just in-frame clones and leaves some out. V and J calls and clone size are as listed in that table; D and trimming were resolved from the DNA. The sample records 100,000 or so clones, about 89% being singletons. The TCR originated in a woman in her forties or fifties in a cohort sampled during active COVID-19. The specimen sequenced was peripheral blood.

This CDR3 is CASNTTGSPTGNTEAFF. Here the CDR3 DNA reads TGTGCCAGCAATACCACCGGGAGCCCGACCGGGAACACTGAAGCTTTCTTT. The chain couples TRBV21-1 to TRBJ1-1. TRBV21-1 is annotated as a pseudogene. CDR3 length equals 17 residues.